This is a list of T cell receptor beta chains from one sample in a study of blood T cell repertoires in COVID-19. Repertoires were generated with immunoSEQ multiplex PCR, while TCRdb's copy carries only in-frame clones and drops some. The table includes 95,000 to 110,000 clones, roughly 82% detected once. The specimen sequenced was peripheral blood. Source of these receptors: a man aged 60 to 75 with acute or convalescent COVID-19. Both conserved end residues are part of each CDR3. D genes are given only for firm matches. For some rows the clone size is stated as once, few or many, or as a class when expanded; others skip it.

DNA	CDR3	D	J	V	size
TGTGCCAGCAGCACCCGGGACAGGGTTGGGGACACTGAAGCTTTCTTT	CASSTRDRVGDTEAFF	TRBD1	TRBJ1-1	TRBV9	.
TGTGCCACCAGTGAACGCCTTGACAGAGATACGCAGTATTTT	CATSERLDRDTQYF	.	TRBJ2-3	TRBV24-1	.
TGTGCCAGCAGCCAAGGACTAGCGGGGGAGACCCAGTACTTC	CASSQGLAGETQYF	TRBD2	TRBJ2-5	TRBV3-1/TRBV3-2	.
TGTGCCAGCAGTGGAGGAGGCTACTTGCCCCAGCATTTT	CASSGGGYLPQHF	.	TRBJ1-5	TRBV25-1	once
TGTGCCAGCAGAAGCGCCAACTCTGGAAACACCATATATTTT	CASRSANSGNTIYF	.	TRBJ1-3	TRBV6-5	.
TGTGCCAGCAGTGAAGCGAACAGGGGGGGCACTGAAGCTTTCTTT	CASSEANRGGTEAFF	TRBD1	TRBJ1-1	TRBV2	.
TGCGCCAGCAGTCCACAGGGTTTTACGGATACGCAGTATTTT	CASSPQGFTDTQYF	.	TRBJ2-3	TRBV10-2	.
TGTGCCAGCAGCTTAGCGGCGGAGATCATTTACGAGCAGTACTTC	CASSLAAEIIYEQYF	.	TRBJ2-7	TRBV7-8	.
TGTGCCAGCAGCTTTGGAGGCGGGTGGCAACACTATGGCTACACCTTC	CASSFGGGWQHYGYTF	.	TRBJ1-2	TRBV7-9	.
TGTGCCATCAGTGCCTACGAGACAGGGGAAACTGAAGCTTTCTTT	CAISAYETGETEAFF	TRBD1	TRBJ1-1	TRBV10-3	few
TGTGCCAGCAGCTCCTGGGAGGTAGTGAACACTGAAGCTTTCTTT	CASSSWEVVNTEAFF	.	TRBJ1-1	TRBV27	.
TGTGCCAGCAGCTCGGACAGAAATCAGCCCCAGCATTTT	CASSSDRNQPQHF	.	TRBJ1-5	TRBV7-3	.
TGTGCCACCAGTGGGGAACAGGGGGCAACCGGGGAGCTGTTTTTT	CATSGEQGATGELFF	TRBD1	TRBJ2-2	TRBV24-1	.
TGTGCCTGGAATGAAGAGGTAAGCACTGAAGCTTTCTTT	CAWNEEVSTEAFF	.	TRBJ1-1	TRBV30	.
TGTGCCACTAGAGGGGAGGGTTACAATGAGCAGTTCTTC	CATRGEGYNEQFF	TRBD2	TRBJ2-1	TRBV7-9	once
TGTGCCAGCAGCTTGAGGACTAGCGGGAGACGGTCCTACGAGCAGTACTTC	CASSLRTSGRRSYEQYF	TRBD2	TRBJ2-7	TRBV13	.
TGTGCCAGCAGTGAAGGGCGGGGAGCCTACAATGAGCAGTTCTTC	CASSEGRGAYNEQFF	.	TRBJ2-1	TRBV6-1	.
TGCGCCAGCAGCCAAGAGAGGCCTAGCGGGGCCCGGAGCAATGAGCAGTTCTTC	CASSQERPSGARSNEQFF	TRBD2	TRBJ2-1	TRBV4-3	.
TGTGCCAGCAGCCGACTTTACAGGTTGAACACTGAAGCTTTCTTT	CASSRLYRLNTEAFF	.	TRBJ1-1	TRBV7-6	.
TGTGCCAGTAGTATGAGGGTTAATAATTCACCCCTCCACTTT	CASSMRVNNSPLHF	.	TRBJ1-6	TRBV19	few
TGTGCCAGCAGCTTTTCGGCGGGGATCAGCTCCTACAATGAGCAGTTCTTC	CASSFSAGISSYNEQFF	.	TRBJ2-1	TRBV11-3	.
TGTGCCAGCAGCTTAGGGCCGGGAGTGAACACTGAAGCTTTCTTT	CASSLGPGVNTEAFF	.	TRBJ1-1	TRBV7-3	once
TGTGCCATCAGTGTTTTTGACAGGGAGTCTTCACCCCTCCACTTT	CAISVFDRESSPLHF	TRBD1	TRBJ1-6	TRBV10-3	.
TGCGCCAGCAGCTTGGCGGGACAGGGTTACGAGCAGTACTTC	CASSLAGQGYEQYF	TRBD1	TRBJ2-7	TRBV5-1	.
TGCGCCAGCAGCTTGGGTGCAGGGGGATCCTATGGCTACACCTTC	CASSLGAGGSYGYTF	TRBD1	TRBJ1-2	TRBV5-1	.
TGCGCCAGCAGCTCGGGACTAGCGGGGGACTACGAGCAGTACTTC	CASSSGLAGDYEQYF	TRBD2	TRBJ2-7	TRBV5-1	once
TGTGCCAGCAGCCACGGACAGGGGGCGCCTCCTGAAGCTTTCTTT	CASSHGQGAPPEAFF	TRBD1	TRBJ1-1	TRBV11-2	few
TGTGCCAGCAGCCAAAGCGCGAGCTCCTATAATTCACCCCTCCACTTT	CASSQSASSYNSPLHF	.	TRBJ1-6	TRBV3-1/TRBV3-2	.
TGTGCCAGCAGCCTCCTAGCGGGGGGGTACACAGATACGCAGTATTTT	CASSLLAGGYTDTQYF	TRBD2	TRBJ2-3	TRBV3-1/TRBV3-2	.
TGTGCCAGCAGCTTAACTGGCGGGGCGAACACCGGGGAGCTGTTTTTT	CASSLTGGANTGELFF	.	TRBJ2-2	TRBV7-3	.
TGTGCCAGCAGCTTGGGACTAGCGGGGGGGCGGAATGAGCAGTTCTTC	CASSLGLAGGRNEQFF	TRBD2	TRBJ2-1	TRBV7-2	.
TGTGCCAGCAGCCAAGTTTACGACGGGTCCTACGAGCAGTACTTC	CASSQVYDGSYEQYF	.	TRBJ2-7	TRBV3-1/TRBV3-2	.
TGCGCCAGCAGCAAGGGACAGACAGAAGATACGCAGTATTTT	CASSKGQTEDTQYF	TRBD1	TRBJ2-3	TRBV5-1	.
TGTGCCAGCAGTTACAACATAGCAGGGCTCAATGAGCAGTTCTTC	CASSYNIAGLNEQFF	.	TRBJ2-1	TRBV6-5	.
TGTGCCAGCAAGTTAGGGGGACAAGAGACCCAGTACTTC	CASKLGGQETQYF	.	TRBJ2-5	TRBV2	.
TGTGCCAGCAGCCAAGGAGTGGTTTCGAACACTGAAGCTTTCTTT	CASSQGVVSNTEAFF	.	TRBJ1-1	TRBV3-1/TRBV3-2	few
TGTGCCAGCAGCTCCTGGGGCGGGAGAGGTCCTGAGCAGTTCTTC	CASSSWGGRGPEQFF	TRBD2	TRBJ2-1	TRBV7-8	.
TGTGCCAGCAGCGCGACACTAGCGGGAGGGAACAATGAGCAGTTCTTC	CASSATLAGGNNEQFF	TRBD2	TRBJ2-1	TRBV6-6	.
TGTGCCAGCAGCCCAAGGGACAGGAATCAGCCCCAGCATTTT	CASSPRDRNQPQHF	TRBD1	TRBJ1-5	TRBV11-2	.
TGTGCCAGCAGCCTCTGGCAAAGCTCCTACGAGCAGTACTTC	CASSLWQSSYEQYF	.	TRBJ2-7	TRBV5-6	.
TGTGCCAGCAAGAGCGGGGGCTCCTACAATGAGCAGTTCTTC	CASKSGGSYNEQFF	TRBD2	TRBJ2-1	TRBV2	.
TGCGCCAGCAGCCAACAACAGGGGGCGCTTGACATTCAGTACTTC	CASSQQQGALDIQYF	TRBD1	TRBJ2-4	TRBV5-1	.